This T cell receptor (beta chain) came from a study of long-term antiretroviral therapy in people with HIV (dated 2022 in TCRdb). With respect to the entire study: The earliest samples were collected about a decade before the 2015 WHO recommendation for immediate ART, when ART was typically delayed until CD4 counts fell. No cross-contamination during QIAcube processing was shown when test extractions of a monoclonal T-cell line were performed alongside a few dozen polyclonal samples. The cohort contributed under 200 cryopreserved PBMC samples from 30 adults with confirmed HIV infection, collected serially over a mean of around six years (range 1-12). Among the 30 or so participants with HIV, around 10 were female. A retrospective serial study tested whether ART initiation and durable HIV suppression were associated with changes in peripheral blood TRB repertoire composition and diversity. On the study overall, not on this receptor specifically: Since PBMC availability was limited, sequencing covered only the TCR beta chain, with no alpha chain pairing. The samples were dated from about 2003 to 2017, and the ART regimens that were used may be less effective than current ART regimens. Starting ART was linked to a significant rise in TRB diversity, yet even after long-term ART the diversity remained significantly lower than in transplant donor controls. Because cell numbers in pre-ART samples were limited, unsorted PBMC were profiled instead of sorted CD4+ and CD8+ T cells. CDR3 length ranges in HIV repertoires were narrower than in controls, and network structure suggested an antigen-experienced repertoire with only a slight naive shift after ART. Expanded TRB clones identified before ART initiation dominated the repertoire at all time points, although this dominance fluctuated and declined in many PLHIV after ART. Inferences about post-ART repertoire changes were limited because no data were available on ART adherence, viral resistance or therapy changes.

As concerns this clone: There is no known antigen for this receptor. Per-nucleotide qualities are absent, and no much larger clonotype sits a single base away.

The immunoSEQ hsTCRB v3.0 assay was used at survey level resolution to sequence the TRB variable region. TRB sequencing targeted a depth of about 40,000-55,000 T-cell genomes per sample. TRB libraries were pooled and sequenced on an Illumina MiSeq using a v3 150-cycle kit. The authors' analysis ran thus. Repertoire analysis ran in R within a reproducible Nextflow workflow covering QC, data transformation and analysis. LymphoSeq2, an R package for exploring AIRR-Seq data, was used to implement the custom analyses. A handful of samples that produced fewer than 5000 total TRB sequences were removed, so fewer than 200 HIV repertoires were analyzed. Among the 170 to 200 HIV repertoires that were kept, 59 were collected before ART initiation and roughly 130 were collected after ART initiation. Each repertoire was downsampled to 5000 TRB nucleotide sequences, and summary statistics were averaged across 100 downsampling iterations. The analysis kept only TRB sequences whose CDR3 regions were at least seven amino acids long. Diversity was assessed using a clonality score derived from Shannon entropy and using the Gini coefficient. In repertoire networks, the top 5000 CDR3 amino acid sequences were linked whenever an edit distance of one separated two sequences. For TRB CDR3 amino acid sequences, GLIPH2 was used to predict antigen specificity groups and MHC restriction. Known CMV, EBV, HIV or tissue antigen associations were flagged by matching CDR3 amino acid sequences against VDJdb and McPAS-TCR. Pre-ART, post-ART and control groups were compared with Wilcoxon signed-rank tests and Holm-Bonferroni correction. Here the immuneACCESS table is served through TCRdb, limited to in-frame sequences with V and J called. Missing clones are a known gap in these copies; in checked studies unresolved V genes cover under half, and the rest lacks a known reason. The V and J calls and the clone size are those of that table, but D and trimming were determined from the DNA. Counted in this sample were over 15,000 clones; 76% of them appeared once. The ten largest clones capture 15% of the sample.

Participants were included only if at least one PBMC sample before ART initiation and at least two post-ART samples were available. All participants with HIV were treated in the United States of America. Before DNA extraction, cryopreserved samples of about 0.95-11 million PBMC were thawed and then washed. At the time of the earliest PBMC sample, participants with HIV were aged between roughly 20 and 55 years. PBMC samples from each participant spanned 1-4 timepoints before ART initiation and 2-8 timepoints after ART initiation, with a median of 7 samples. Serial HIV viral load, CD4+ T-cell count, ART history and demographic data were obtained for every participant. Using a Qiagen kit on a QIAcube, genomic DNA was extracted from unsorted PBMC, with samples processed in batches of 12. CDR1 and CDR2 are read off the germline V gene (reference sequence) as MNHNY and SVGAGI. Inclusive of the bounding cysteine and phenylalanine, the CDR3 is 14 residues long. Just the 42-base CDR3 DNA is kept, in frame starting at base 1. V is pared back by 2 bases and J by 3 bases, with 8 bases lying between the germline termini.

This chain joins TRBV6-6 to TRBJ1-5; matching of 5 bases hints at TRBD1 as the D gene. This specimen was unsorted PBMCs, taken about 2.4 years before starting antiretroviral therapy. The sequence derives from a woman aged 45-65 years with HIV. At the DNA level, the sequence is TGTGCCAGCAGTTACGCCAGGGACAATCAGCCCCAGCATTTT. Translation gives CASSYARDNQPQHF.